This TCR beta chain comes out of a study of blood T cell repertoires in COVID-19. In assigning cohorts, the study relied on participant-reported clinical history. Using immunoSEQ multiplex PCR, the repertoire was profiled, and TCRdb retains in-frame clones only, with some absent. The data show roughly 250,000 clones, about 85% seen once. The germline V and J ends were trimmed by 6 bases and 9 bases, with 15 bases remaining between them. The CDR3 has 14 residues. The germline V gene encodes CDR1 MDHEN and CDR2 SYDVKM. This rearrangement joins TRBV28 to TRBJ1-6; perhaps TRBD1 as D (5 bases). The origin of this receptor is a woman in her thirties with acute COVID-19. Sequencing input: PBMCs or T cells enriched from blood (not recorded which). Here the CDR3 DNA reads TGTGCCAGCAGCCAATCGGGGGGAAGTTCACCCCTCCACTTT. This encodes CASSQSGGSSPLHF.